This TCR beta chain was obtained from a study of T cells in localized non-small cell lung cancer. Study-level findings and limits: Density of T cells in blood, when higher, went with longer overall survival. Across samples, adjacent lung featured a median 57 of the top 100 tumor clones.

The CDR3 is made up of 14 amino acids. The germline CDR1 and CDR2 sequences are SGHNT and YENEEA. Trimming at V came to 4 bases and at J to 7 bases, leaving 9 bases not matched to a gene. The repertoire was sequenced with immunoSEQ multiplex PCR; TCRdb's copy has only in-frame clones and lacks some. The sample records 9,000 to 15,000 clones, more than 70% being singletons. Remarks on this clone: Its antigen is unknown.

The chain employs TRBV11-3 and TRBJ1-2; 7 bases are shared with TRBD1. The clonotype was recovered from a male donor older than 55 with stage I lung adenocarcinoma. The sample here was peripheral blood, taken before any cancer treatment. CDR3 coding DNA: TGTGCCAGCAGCTCGCCTACAGGGGTTATTGGCTACACCTTC. Encoded protein: CASSSPTGVIGYTF.